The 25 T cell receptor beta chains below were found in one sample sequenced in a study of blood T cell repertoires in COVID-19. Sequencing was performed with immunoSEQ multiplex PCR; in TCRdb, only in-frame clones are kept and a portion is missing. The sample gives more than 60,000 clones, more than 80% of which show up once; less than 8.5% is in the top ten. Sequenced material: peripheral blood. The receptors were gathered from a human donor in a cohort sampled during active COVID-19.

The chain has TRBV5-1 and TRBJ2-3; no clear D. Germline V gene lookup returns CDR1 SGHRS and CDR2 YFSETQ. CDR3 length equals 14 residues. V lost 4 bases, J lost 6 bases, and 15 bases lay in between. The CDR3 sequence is CASSPGSTGDTQYF. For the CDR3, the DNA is TGCGCCAGCAGCCCCGGGTCGACCGGCGATACGCAGTATTTT. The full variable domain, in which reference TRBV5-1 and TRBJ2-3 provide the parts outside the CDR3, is KAGVTQTPRYLIKTRGQQVTLSCSPISGHRSVSWYQQTPGQGLQFLFEYFSETQRNKGNFPGRFSGRQFSNSRSEMNVSTLELGDSALYLCASSPGSTGDTQYFGPGTRLTVL.

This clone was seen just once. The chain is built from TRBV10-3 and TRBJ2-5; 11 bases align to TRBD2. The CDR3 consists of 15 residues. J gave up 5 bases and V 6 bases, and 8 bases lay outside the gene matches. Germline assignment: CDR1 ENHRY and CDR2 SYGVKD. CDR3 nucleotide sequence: TGTGCCATCAGGAATCTAGCGGGGGGACAGGAGACCCAGTACTTC. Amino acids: CAIRNLAGGQETQYF.

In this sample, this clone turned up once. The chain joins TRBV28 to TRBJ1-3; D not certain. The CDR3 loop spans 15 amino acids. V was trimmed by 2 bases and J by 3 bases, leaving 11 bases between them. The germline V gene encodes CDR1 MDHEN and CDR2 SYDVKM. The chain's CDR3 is CASSLERLRGNTIYF. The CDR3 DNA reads TGTGCCAGCAGTTTAGAGCGGCTTCGTGGAAACACCATATATTTT.

As DNA, the CDR3 is TGTGCCAGCAGCCCCCAAGCGGACAGTCCACGCCCGGGAAAACTGTTTTTT. It yields the protein CASSPQADSPRPGKLFF. The chain combines TRBV3-1 (or the pseudogene TRBV3-2) with TRBJ1-4; tentative D call: TRBD1 (6 bases). The CDR3 is 17 residues long. Trimming removed 4 bases from V and 10 bases from J, with 25 bases in between. Germline V CDR1 and CDR2: LGHDT, YNNKEL (reference sequence).

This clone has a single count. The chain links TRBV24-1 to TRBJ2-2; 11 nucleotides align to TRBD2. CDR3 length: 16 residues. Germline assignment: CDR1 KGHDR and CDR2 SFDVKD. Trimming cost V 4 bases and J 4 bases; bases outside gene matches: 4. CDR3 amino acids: CATSDSSGGLTGELFF. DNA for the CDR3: TGTGCCACCAGTGACTCTAGCGGGGGGCTCACCGGGGAGCTGTTTTTT.

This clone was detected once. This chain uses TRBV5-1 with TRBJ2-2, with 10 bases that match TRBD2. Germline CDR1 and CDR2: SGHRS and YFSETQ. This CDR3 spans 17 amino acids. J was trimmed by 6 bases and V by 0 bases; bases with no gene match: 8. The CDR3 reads CASSLAASGGAAGELFF. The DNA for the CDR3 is TGCGCCAGCAGCTTGGCGGCCAGCGGGGGGGCCGCCGGGGAGCTGTTTTTT.

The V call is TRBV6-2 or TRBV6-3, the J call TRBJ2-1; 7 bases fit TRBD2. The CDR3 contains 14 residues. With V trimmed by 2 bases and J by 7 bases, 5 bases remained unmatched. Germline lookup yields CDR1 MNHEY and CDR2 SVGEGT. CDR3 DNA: TGTGCCAGCAGTTACGGGCTAGCGGCAAATGAGCAGTTCTTC. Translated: CASSYGLAANEQFF.

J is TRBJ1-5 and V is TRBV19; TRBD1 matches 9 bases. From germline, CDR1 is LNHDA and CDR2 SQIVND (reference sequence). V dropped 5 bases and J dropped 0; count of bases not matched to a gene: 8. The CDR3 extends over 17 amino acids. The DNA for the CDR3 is TGTGCCAGTAGTCCTACGACAGGGGGGTATAGCAATCAGCCCCAGCATTTT. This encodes CASSPTTGGYSNQPQHF.

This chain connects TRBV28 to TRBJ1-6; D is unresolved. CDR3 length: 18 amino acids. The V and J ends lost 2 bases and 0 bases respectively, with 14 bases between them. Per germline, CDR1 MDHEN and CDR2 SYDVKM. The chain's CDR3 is CASSLGTTLGSYNSPLHF. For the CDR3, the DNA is TGTGCCAGCAGTTTAGGCACTACCCTGGGCTCCTATAATTCACCCCTCCACTTT.

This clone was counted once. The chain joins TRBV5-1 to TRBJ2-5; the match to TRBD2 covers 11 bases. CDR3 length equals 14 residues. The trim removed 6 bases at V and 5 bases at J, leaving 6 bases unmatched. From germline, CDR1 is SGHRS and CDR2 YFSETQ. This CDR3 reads CASKASGGLETQYF. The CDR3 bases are TGCGCCAGCAAGGCTAGCGGGGGGTTGGAGACCCAGTACTTC.

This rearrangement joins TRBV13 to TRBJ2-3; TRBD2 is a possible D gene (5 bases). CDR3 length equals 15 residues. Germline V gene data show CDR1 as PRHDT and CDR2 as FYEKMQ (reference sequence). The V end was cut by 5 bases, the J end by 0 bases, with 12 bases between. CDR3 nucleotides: TGTGCCAGCAGCCCAGGAGGTTTTAGCACAGATACGCAGTATTTT. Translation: CASSPGGFSTDTQYF.

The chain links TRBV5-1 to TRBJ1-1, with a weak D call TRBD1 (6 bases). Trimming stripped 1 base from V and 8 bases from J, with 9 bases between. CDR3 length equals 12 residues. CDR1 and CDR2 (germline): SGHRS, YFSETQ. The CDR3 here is CASSLRGSEAFF. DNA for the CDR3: TGCGCCAGCAGCTTGAGGGGGTCCGAAGCTTTCTTT.

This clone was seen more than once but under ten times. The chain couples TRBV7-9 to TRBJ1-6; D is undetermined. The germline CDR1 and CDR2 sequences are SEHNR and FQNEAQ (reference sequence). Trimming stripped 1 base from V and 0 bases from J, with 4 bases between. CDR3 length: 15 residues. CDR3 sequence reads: CASSLGSSYNSPLHF. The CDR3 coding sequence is TGTGCCAGCAGCTTAGGGAGCTCCTATAATTCACCCCTCCACTTT.

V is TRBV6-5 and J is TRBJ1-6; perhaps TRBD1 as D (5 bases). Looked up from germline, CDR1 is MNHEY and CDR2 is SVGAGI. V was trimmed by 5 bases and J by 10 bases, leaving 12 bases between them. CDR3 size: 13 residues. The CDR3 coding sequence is TGTGCCAGCAGTCGCGCGCGGGGCTCACCCCTCCACTTT. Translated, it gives CASSRARGSPLHF.

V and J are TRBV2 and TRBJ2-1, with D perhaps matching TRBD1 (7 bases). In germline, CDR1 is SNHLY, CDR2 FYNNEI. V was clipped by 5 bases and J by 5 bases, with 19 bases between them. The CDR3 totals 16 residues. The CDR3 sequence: CASSPLGGGLDNEQFF. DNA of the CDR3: TGTGCCAGCAGTCCCTTAGGAGGGGGCCTCGACAATGAGCAGTTCTTC.

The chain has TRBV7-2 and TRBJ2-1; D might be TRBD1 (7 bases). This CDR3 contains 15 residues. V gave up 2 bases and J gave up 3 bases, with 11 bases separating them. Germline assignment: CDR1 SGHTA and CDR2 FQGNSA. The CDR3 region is CASSLQGGDYNEQFF. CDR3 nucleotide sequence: TGTGCCAGCAGCTTACAGGGGGGAGACTACAATGAGCAGTTCTTC.

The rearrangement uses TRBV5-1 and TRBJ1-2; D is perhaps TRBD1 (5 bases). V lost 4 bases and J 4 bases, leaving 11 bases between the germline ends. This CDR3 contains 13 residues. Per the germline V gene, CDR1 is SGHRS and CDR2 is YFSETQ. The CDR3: CASSEGGAYGYTF. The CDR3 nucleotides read TGCGCCAGCAGCGAGGGAGGGGCCTATGGCTACACCTTC.

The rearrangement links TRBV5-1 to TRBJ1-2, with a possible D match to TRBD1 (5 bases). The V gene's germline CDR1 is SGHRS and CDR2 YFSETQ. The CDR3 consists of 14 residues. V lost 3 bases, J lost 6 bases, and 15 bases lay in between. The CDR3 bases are TGCGCCAGCAGCTCAGGCGCAGGGATAGATGGCTACACCTTC. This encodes CASSSGAGIDGYTF.

The chain's CDR3 is CATSDGTTYEQYF. The CDR3 DNA follows: TGTGCCACCAGTGATGGGACTACCTACGAGCAGTACTTC. V gene TRBV24-1 combines with J gene TRBJ2-7; 7 nucleotides align to TRBD2. From germline, CDR1 is KGHDR and CDR2 SFDVKD. V lost 3 bases to trimming and J lost 2 bases; unmatched junction nucleotides: 0. The length of the CDR3 is 13 residues.

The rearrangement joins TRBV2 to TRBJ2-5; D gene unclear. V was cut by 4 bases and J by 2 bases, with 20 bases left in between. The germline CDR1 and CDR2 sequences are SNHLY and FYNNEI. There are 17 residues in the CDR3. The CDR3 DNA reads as TGTGCCAGCAGTGGGGTGAGACCTGTTGGCGGACAAGAGACCCAGTACTTC. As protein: CASSGVRPVGGQETQYF.

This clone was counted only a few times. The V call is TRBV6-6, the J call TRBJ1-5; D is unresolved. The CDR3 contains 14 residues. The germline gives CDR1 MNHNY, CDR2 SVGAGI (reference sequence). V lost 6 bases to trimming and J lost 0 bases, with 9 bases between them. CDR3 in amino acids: CASSQSDSNQPQHF. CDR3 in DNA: TGTGCCAGCAGCCAGTCCGATAGCAATCAGCCCCAGCATTTT.

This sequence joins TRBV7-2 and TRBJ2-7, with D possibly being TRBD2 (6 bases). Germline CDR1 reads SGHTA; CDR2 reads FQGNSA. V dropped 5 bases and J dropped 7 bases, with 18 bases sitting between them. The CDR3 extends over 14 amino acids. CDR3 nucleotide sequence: TGTGCCAGCAGCCCCAACCTCCGGGGGTGGGAGCAGTACTTC. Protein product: CASSPNLRGWEQYF.

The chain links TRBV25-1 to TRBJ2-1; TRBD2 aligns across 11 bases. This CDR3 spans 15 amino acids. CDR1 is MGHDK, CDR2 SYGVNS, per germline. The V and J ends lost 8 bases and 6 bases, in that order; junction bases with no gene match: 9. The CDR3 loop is CASSRGGTSGNEQFF. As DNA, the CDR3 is TGTGCCAGCTCTAGGGGGGGGACTAGCGGCAATGAGCAGTTCTTC. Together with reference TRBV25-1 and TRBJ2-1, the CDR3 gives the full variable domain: EADIYQTPRYLVIGTGKKITLECSQTMGHDKMYWYQQDPGMELHLIHYSYGVNSTEKGDLSSESTVSRIRTEHFPLTLESARPSHTSQYLCASSRGGTSGNEQFFGPGTRLTVL.

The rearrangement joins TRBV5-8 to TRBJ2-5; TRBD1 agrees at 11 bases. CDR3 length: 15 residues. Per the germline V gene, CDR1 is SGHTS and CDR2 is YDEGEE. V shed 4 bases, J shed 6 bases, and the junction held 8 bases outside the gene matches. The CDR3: CASSPSDRGLQTQYF. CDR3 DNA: TGTGCCAGCAGCCCGTCGGACAGGGGGCTGCAGACCCAGTACTTC.

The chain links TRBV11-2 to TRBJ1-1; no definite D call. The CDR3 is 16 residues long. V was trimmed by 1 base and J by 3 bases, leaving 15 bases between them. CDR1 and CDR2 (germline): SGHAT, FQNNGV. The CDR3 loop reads CASSLALLGKDTEAFF. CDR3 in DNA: TGTGCCAGCAGCTTAGCCCTACTAGGGAAGGACACTGAAGCTTTCTTT.